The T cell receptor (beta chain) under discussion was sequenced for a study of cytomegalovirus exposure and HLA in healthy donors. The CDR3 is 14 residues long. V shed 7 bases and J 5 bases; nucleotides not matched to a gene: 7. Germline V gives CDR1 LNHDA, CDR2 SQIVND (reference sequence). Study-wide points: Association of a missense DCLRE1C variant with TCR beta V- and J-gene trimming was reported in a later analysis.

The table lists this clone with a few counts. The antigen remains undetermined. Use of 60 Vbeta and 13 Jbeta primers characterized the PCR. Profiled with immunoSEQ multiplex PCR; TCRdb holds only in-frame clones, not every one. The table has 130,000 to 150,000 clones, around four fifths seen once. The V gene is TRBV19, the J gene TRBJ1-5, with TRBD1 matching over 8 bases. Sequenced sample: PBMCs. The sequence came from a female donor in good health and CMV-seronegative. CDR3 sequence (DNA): TGTGCCAGTACCGTCACAGGGGGGCATCAGCCCCAGCATTTT. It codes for CASTVTGGHQPQHF.